The sequence of this TCR beta chain was determined in a study of T cells in Graves' hyperthyroidism and ophthalmopathy. V lost 1 base and J 1 base, leaving 10 bases between the germline ends. This CDR3 contains 15 residues. Germline V gives CDR1 SGDLS, CDR2 YYNGEE. Amplified TCR beta CDR3 regions came from RNA transcripts. First-round RT-PCR of the TCR CDR3 relied on the HTBI primer set. TCRdb reanalysed the multiplex PCR reads using MiXCR and keeps one entry per CDR3 protein. There are about 410,000 distinct CDR3 sequences in the sample; around 13% occur only once, and about 20% lies in the top ten. Broader study findings: Before onset, by a median of approximately 6.8 months, the model predicted ophthalmopathy.

About this clonotype itself: Its target is not known.

The receptor comes from a woman aged 25 to 39 with Graves' ophthalmopathy. The specimen was blood. This chain connects TRBV9 to TRBJ2-3, with unresolved D. The CDR3 sequence: CASSVLAKGTDTQYF. The CDR3 DNA reads as TGTGCCAGCAGCGTATTGGCGAAGGGCACAGATACGCAGTATTTT.